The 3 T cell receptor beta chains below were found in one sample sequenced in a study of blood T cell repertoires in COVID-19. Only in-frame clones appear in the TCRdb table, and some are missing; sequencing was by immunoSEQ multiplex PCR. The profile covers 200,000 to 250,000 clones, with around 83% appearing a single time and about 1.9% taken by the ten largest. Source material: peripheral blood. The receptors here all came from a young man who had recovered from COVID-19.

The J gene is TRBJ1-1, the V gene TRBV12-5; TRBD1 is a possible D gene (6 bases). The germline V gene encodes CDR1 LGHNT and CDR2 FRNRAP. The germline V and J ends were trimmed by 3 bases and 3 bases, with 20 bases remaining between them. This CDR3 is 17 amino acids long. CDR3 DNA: TGTGCTAGTGGTTTTAGAGGTCCGATGGGGGCGGACACTGAAGCTTTCTTT. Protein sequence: CASGFRGPMGADTEAFF.

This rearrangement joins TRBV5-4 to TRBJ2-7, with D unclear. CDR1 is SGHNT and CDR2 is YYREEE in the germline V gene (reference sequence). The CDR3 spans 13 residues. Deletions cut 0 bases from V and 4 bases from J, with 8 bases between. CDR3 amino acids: CASSLERSYEQYV. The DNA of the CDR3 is TGTGCCAGCAGCTTGGAGAGGTCATACGAGCAGTACGTC.

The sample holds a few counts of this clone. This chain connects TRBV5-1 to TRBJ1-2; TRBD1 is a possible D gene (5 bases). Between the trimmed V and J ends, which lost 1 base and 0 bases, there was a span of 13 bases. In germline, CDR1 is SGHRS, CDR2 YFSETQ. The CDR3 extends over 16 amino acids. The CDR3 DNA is TGCGCCAGCAGCTTGATCGGGGGTCAAGCTAACTATGGCTACACCTTC. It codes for CASSLIGGQANYGYTF. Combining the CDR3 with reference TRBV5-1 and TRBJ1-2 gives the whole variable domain KAGVTQTPRYLIKTRGQQVTLSCSPISGHRSVSWYQQTPGQGLQFLFEYFSETQRNKGNFPGRFSGRQFSNSRSEMNVSTLELGDSALYLCASSLIGGQANYGYTFGSGTRLTVV.